The 7 T cell receptor beta chains reported below all come from one sample, sequenced in a study of vaccination effects on CD4 cells after COVID-19. Assay: immunoSEQ multiplex PCR; the TCRdb copy retains only in-frame clones and omits some. The sample has tens of thousands of clones, 70% seen once; the top ten hold around 17%. Sequencing was preceded by expansion of antigen-specific CD4+ T cells with viral peptide pools in the ViraFEST assay. When around 10 days of culture had elapsed, CD4+ T cells were isolated. What these receptors recognize is not known. The sample here was CD4+ T cells from PBMCs cultured with HCoV-229E spike peptides, taken before COVID-19 vaccination. These receptor sequences come from a human donor who received a COVID-19 vaccine.

The rearrangement uses TRBV18 and TRBJ1-6; D is unclear. This CDR3 contains 17 residues. Germline V gene sequence: CDR1 KGHSH, CDR2 LQKENI. The V gene lost 3 bases and the J gene lost 0 bases, with 12 bases spanning the gap. As DNA, the CDR3 is TGTGCCAGCTCACCCACGGGCCCGAGCTCCTATAATTCACCCCTCCACTTT. This gives the protein CASSPTGPSSYNSPLHF.

This chain joins TRBV24-1 and TRBJ2-4; 9 nucleotides match TRBD2. Per the germline V gene, CDR1 is KGHDR and CDR2 is SFDVKD. V lost 3 bases to trimming and J lost 0 bases; unmatched junction nucleotides: 5. This CDR3 region has 17 residues. CDR3 protein: CATSDAGGSLAKNIQYF. In nucleotides, the CDR3 is TGTGCCACCAGTGATGCGGGAGGGTCACTAGCCAAAAACATTCAGTACTTC.

J is TRBJ2-6 and V is TRBV3-1 (or the pseudogene TRBV3-2); maybe TRBD2 (6 bases). This CDR3 spans 15 amino acids. CDR1 and CDR2 (germline): LGHDT, YNNKEL (reference sequence). V lost 3 bases and J 3 bases, leaving 9 bases between the germline ends. DNA for the CDR3: TGTGCCAGCAGCCAGAACGGGGGTGGGGCCAACGTCCTGACTTTC. Translating gives CASSQNGGGANVLTF.

V usage is TRBV5-1 and J usage is TRBJ1-1; D is perhaps TRBD1 (6 bases). Trimming removed 0 bases from V and 11 bases from J, with 17 bases in between. CDR1 is SGHRS and CDR2 is YFSETQ in the germline V gene. This CDR3 is 14 amino acids long. This CDR3 is CASSLAAGAVDAFF. DNA of the CDR3: TGCGCCAGCAGCTTGGCTGCAGGGGCCGTGGATGCTTTCTTT. The whole variable domain, filled in from reference TRBV5-1 and TRBJ1-1, reads KAGVTQTPRYLIKTRGQQVTLSCSPISGHRSVSWYQQTPGQGLQFLFEYFSETQRNKGNFPGRFSGRQFSNSRSEMNVSTLELGDSALYLCASSLAAGAVDAFFGQGTRLTVV.

J is TRBJ2-4 and V is TRBV21-1; the table calls TRBD2, which could not be checked here. TRBV21-1 is termed a pseudogene. The CDR3 is 16 residues long. The CDR3, as DNA: TGTGCCAGCAGCAAGGTGCGGGGGGCGTCCAAAAACATTCAGTACTTC. Residues: CASSKVRGASKNIQYF.

J is TRBJ1-5 and V is TRBV5-1; D unclear. This CDR3 is 13 amino acids long. Germline CDR1 reads SGHRS; CDR2 reads YFSETQ. Trimming removed 8 bases from V and 4 bases from J, with 13 bases in between. The CDR3 sequence is CARAGLFNQPQHF. CDR3 DNA: TGCGCCAGGGCCGGACTGTTTAATCAGCCCCAGCATTTT.

This clone was observed once. The chain recombines TRBV2 with TRBJ1-5; TRBD1 might be the D (6 bases). V lost 7 bases to trimming and J lost 6 bases, with 13 bases between them. This CDR3 comprises 13 residues. The germline CDR1 and CDR2 sequences are SNHLY and FYNNEI. This CDR3 is CASNAGEGQPQHF. Here the CDR3 DNA reads TGTGCCAGCAACGCAGGGGAAGGTCAGCCCCAGCATTTT.